The clone carrying this T cell receptor (beta chain) has at least ten counts. Its antigen is still unknown. Germline V gene lookup returns CDR1 SGHDN and CDR2 FVKESK. Trimming cost V 1 base and J 11 bases; bases outside gene matches: 6. The CDR3 loop spans 14 amino acids. Each CDR3 protein gets one entry after TCRdb re-called the 5' RACE reads with MiXCR. Of 35,000 to 45,000 distinct CDR3 sequences in the sample, under 9.5% are singletons; the top ten hold around 4.4%. The unsorted libraries originated from 2 million PBMCs kept at -80 C. This record comes from a study of neurological immune-mediated disorders. Study observations and caveats: Expanded clones shared no identical CDR3 amino acid sequences across subjects, which suggested private TCR-beta repertoires in all groups.

The gene calls are TRBV14 and TRBJ2-3; the match to TRBD1 covers 10 bases. This sequence originates from a woman aged 40 to 55 in good health. Source material: PBMCs. DNA for the CDR3: TGTGCCAGCAGCCAAGGGACAGGGGGTTTTTGGCAGTATTTT. Translated: CASSQGTGGFWQYF.